This passage covers 9 T cell receptor beta chains from one sample sequenced in a study of blood T cell repertoires in COVID-19. Using immunoSEQ multiplex PCR, the repertoire was profiled, and TCRdb retains in-frame clones only, with some absent. The sample includes over 85,000 clones, almost 80% of them seen just once. What was sequenced was peripheral blood. The source of these receptors is a woman older than 75 with active or convalescent COVID-19.

The chain has TRBV2 and TRBJ1-1; D may be TRBD1 (6 bases). Germline-derived CDR1 and CDR2 are SNHLY and FYNNEI. V dropped 8 bases and J dropped 1 base, with 11 bases sitting between them. The CDR3 runs to 13 residues. This chain's CDR3 is CASVGQPNTEAFF. Written as DNA, the CDR3 is TGTGCCAGCGTCGGACAGCCGAACACTGAAGCTTTCTTT.

V and J are TRBV7-2 and TRBJ1-2; 8 nucleotides align to TRBD1. Losses at the gene ends were 5 bases for V and 7 bases for J; bases not matched to a gene: 9. Germline CDR1 SGHTA, CDR2 FQGNSA. This CDR3 has 14 amino acids. CDR3 nucleotides: TGTGCCAGCAGCCTAGGACAGGGAGGCGTTGGCTACACCTTC. The encoded protein is CASSLGQGGVGYTF.

V and J are TRBV10-3 and TRBJ2-7; 8 bases are shared with TRBD1. Per the germline V gene, CDR1 is ENHRY and CDR2 is SYGVKD. The J segment lost 2 bases and the V segment lost 4 bases, leaving 4 bases of the junction unmatched. This CDR3 region has 14 residues. In DNA, the CDR3 is TGTGCCATCAGTGCGGGACAGGCTACCTACGAGCAGTACTTC. Its protein is CAISAGQATYEQYF.

This chain connects TRBV28 to TRBJ1-1; 12 nucleotides match TRBD1. The CDR3 runs 15 residues. With V trimmed by 4 bases and J by 11 bases, 11 bases remained unmatched. CDR1 MDHEN and CDR2 SYDVKM come from the germline V gene. The CDR3 loop reads CASSYPGQGAFKAFF. Here the CDR3 DNA reads TGTGCCAGCAGTTACCCGGGACAGGGGGCTTTTAAGGCTTTCTTT.

The J gene is TRBJ1-2, the V gene TRBV19; weak D call: TRBD1 (6 bases). Germline V lookup: CDR1 LNHDA, CDR2 SQIVND (reference sequence). V was shortened by 4 bases and J by 4 bases, with 16 bases between the two germline ends. The CDR3 runs 15 residues. The CDR3 region is CASSKDSRPLYGYTF. Here the CDR3 DNA reads TGTGCCAGTAGTAAGGACAGCCGACCCCTCTATGGCTACACCTTC.

The V call is TRBV7-2, the J call TRBJ2-7, with TRBD2 matching 7 bases. V lost 7 bases, J lost 7 bases, and 13 bases stayed unmatched. This CDR3 spans 14 amino acids. The germline gives CDR1 SGHTA, CDR2 FQGNSA. In DNA form, the CDR3 reads TGTGCCAGCACCCGAATGGGAGGGCCGGGTGAGCAGTACTTC. Its translation is CASTRMGGPGEQYF.

This clone was found a few times. The chain recombines TRBV6-1 with TRBJ2-7; 7 positions agree with TRBD1. Germline V gives CDR1 MNHNS, CDR2 SASEGT. The CDR3 sequence is 15 residues long. V dropped 6 bases and J dropped 1; count of bases not matched to a gene: 9. The CDR3 sequence is CASRPPGQRSYEQYF. As DNA, the CDR3 is TGTGCCAGCAGACCTCCGGGACAGAGGTCCTACGAGCAGTACTTC.

The chain combines TRBV6-2 or TRBV6-3 with TRBJ2-2; tentative D call: TRBD2 (6 bases). The CDR3 spans 19 residues. Trimming took off 4 bases at V and 1 base at J, with 22 bases between the two ends. CDR1 and CDR2 from the germline V gene are MNHEY and SVGEGT. The CDR3 region has the DNA TGTGCCAGCAGTTCACTTCCCCACCGGAGGGCAGGGAACACCGGGGAGCTGTTTTTT. Protein: CASSSLPHRRAGNTGELFF.

The V gene is TRBV11-2, the J gene TRBJ1-2, with 10 bases lining up with TRBD1. Looked up from germline, CDR1 is SGHAT and CDR2 is FQNNGV. Trimming removed 4 bases from V and 7 bases from J; junction bases left unmatched: 6. This CDR3 spans 14 amino acids. CDR3 nucleotides: TGTGCCAGCAGCTCAATGACAGGGGGCGTTGGCTACACCTTC. As protein: CASSSMTGGVGYTF.